This TCR beta chain was retrieved from a study of response to subunit inactivated influenza vaccine. General study points: Authors suggested that a seasonal influenza vaccination recruits few new T cells each time.

In regard to this clonotype: What it binds is unknown.

The CDR3 is 13 residues long. Germline V lookup: CDR1 MNHNS, CDR2 SASEGT. V shed 6 bases, J shed 2 bases, and the junction held 2 bases outside the gene matches. TCRdb re-called the RT-PCR reads through MiXCR, storing one row per CDR3 protein. The sample has hundreds of thousands of distinct CDR3 sequences, 15% to 17% seen once. The clonotype was recovered from a man aged 45 to 65 who received an inactivated influenza vaccine. V and J are TRBV6-1 and TRBJ2-3; 7 bases align to TRBD1. The sample was PBMCs from blood, taken roughly 12 days after vaccination. The CDR3: CASRDRLTDTQYF. CDR3 DNA: TGTGCCAGCAGGGACAGGCTCACAGATACGCAGTATTTT.